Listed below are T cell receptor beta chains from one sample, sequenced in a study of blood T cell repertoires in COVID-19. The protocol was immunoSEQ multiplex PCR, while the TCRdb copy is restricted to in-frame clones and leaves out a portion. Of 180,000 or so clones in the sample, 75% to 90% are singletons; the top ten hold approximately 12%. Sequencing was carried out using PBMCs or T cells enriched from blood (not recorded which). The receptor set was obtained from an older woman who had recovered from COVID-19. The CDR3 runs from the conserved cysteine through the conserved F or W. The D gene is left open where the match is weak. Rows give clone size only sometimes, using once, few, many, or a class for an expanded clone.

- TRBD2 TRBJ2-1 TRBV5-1 TGCGCCAGCAGCGTACTAGCGGGAGAAAATGAGCAGTTCTTC CASSVLAGENEQFF
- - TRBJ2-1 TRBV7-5 TGTGCCAGAAGCTCCCTTAGCGGGGGGGCCTATGAGCAGTTCTTC CARSSLSGGAYEQFF
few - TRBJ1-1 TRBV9 TGTGCCAGCAGCTTCGATATCAGGGAAGGTACTGAAGCTTTCTTT CASSFDIREGTEAFF
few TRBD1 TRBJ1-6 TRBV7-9 TGTGCCAGCAGCTTAGCAGGACAGGGTTATTCACCCCTCCACTTT CASSLAGQGYSPLHF
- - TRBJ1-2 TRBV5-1 TGCGCCAGCAGCGTGGACAGCACCTATGGCTACACCTTC CASSVDSTYGYTF
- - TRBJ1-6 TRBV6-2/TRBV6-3 TGTGCCAGCAGCCTAGGAGGCTCTCCCAATTCACCCCTCCACTTT CASSLGGSPNSPLHF
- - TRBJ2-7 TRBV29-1 TGCAGCGTTGAAGGGGGCCGGGGGAGCGACGAGCAGTACTTC CSVEGGRGSDEQYF
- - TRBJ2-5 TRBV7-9 TGTGCCTCCCAGGGGGGCACCGATAAAGAGACCCAGTACTTC CASQGGTDKETQYF
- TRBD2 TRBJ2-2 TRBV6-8 TGTGCCAGCAGGTCGAGGGTTGAGCGGGGGGGGAACACCGGGGAGCTGTTTTTT CASRSRVERGGNTGELFF
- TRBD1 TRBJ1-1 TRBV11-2 TGTGCCGGGAAGGACAGGGGGCCGGGTACTGAAGCTTTCTTT CAGKDRGPGTEAFF
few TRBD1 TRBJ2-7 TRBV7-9 TGTGCCAGCAGCTTAGGCCCGGGACAGGGGCTGTACGAGCAGTACTTC CASSLGPGQGLYEQYF
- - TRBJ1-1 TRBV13 TGTGCCAGCAGCCTACCGGGACTACCCGACGCTTTCTTT CASSLPGLPDAFF
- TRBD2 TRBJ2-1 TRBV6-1 TGTGCCAGCAGTGAACACGGGGGGGTTTACAATGAGCAGTTCTTC CASSEHGGVYNEQFF
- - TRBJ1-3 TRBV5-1 TGCGCCAGCAGCTTACAGGGAAATGCTGGAAACACCATATATTTT CASSLQGNAGNTIYF
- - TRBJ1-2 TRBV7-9 TGTGCCAGCAGCTTTACCCCGGGGGGGCCCGGGAGGGGCTACACCTTC CASSFTPGGPGRGYTF
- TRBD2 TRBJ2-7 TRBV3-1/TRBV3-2 TGTGCCAGCAGCGATAGCGGGACCAACTACGAGCAGTACTTC CASSDSGTNYEQYF
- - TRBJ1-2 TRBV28 TGTGCCAGCAGCCCGACAGGTTTCTATGGCTACACCTTC CASSPTGFYGYTF
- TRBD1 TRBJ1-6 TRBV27 TGTGCCAGCAGTTTATACGGCCGGGCAGGGGGACTCCACTTT CASSLYGRAGGLHF
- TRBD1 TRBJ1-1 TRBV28 TGTGCCAGTTGGACAGGATGGAACACTGAAGCTTTCTTT CASWTGWNTEAFF
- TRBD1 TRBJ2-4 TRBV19 TGTGCCAGTAGCATACAGGGGGCGAACATTCAGTACTTC CASSIQGANIQYF
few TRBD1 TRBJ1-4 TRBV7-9 TGTGCCAGCAGCATTCGGACAGGGGGCTCGTATGAAAAACTGTTTTTT CASSIRTGGSYEKLFF
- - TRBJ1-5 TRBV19 TGTGCCAGTAGTCGTCGGGGGGAGCCCCAGCATTTT CASSRRGEPQHF
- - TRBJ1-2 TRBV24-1 TGTGCCACCAGTGACCGGGGTCGATCTAGGAACTATGGCTACACCTTC CATSDRGRSRNYGYTF
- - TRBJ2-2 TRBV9 TGTGCCAGCAGCTTCGATGCGACGGGCACCGGGGAGCTGTTTTTT CASSFDATGTGELFF
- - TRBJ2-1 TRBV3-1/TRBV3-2 TGTGCCAGCAGCCAAGCATTGAATGAGCAGTTCTTC CASSQALNEQFF
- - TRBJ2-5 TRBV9 TGTGCCAGCAGCGTAGAAGGCAGGGGAGAGACCCAGTACTTC CASSVEGRGETQYF
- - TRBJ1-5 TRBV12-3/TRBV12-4 TGTGCCAGCAGACAGGAACAGGATCAGCCCCAGCATTTT CASRQEQDQPQHF
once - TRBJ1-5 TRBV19 TGTGCCAGTAGTTCCTTTCAGGGAAGGGATCAGCCCCAGCATTTT CASSSFQGRDQPQHF
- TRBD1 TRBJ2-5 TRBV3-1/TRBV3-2 TGTGCCAGCAGCCTAGGGATAGGGGGCGAGACCCAGTACTTC CASSLGIGGETQYF
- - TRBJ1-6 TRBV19 TGTGCCAGTAGTAAGCAGGACTCCTATAATTCACCCCTCCACTTT CASSKQDSYNSPLHF
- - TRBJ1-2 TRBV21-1 TGTGCCAGCAGCACCCGACGAGGCTATGGCTACACCTTC CASSTRRGYGYTF